This T cell receptor (beta chain) was observed in a study of blood T cells in healthy people across ages. Individuals who donated were healthy Caucasians from Russia aged about 6 to 95. Study-wide points: A strong correlation was seen between TCR beta diversity and naive T cell percentage. Diversity was higher, and naive CD4+ cells more numerous, in long-lived donors than in aged donors.

In germline, CDR1 is SQVTM, CDR2 ANQGSEA. The CDR3 spans 12 residues. It was with a sample-barcoded 5' primer and a J-beta primer mix that a second PCR of roughly 6 to 12 cycles was run. Each sample provided no less than 2.5 million CDR3-containing paired-end reads. One entry per CDR3 protein, called by TCRdb with MiXCR from the 5' RACE reads. The table has roughly 500,000 distinct CDR3 sequences, roughly 29% seen once. This clonotype appeared a few times. The antigen remains undetermined. V usage is TRBV29-1 and J usage is TRBJ2-1; D not resolved. The J call may be mistaken, given a closer DNA end match to TRBJ2-5. The source is a woman between 70 and 85 years old in good health. Sequencing input: blood. CDR3 sequence (DNA): TGCAGCGTTGAATGGGTATTAGGGACCCAGTACTTC. This translates into CSVEWVLGTQYF.